Below, 2 T cell receptor beta chains from the same sample are listed, as sequenced in a study of OX40 agonist ivuxolimab in advanced cancers. Library creation used the immunoSEQ multiplex PCR assay. TCRdb re-hosts the immuneACCESS table, in-frame sequences only. Its copies lack some clones; in the studies checked, an unresolved V gene accounts for under half of them, and the cause for the rest is not known. The sample has about 95,000 clones on record, approximately 89% of them singletons. Under 0.4% of the sample is in the top ten clones. Sequencing was performed on CD4+ or CD8+ T cells sorted from blood, taken in a trial of the OX40 agonist ivuxolimab. These receptor sequences come from an adult with an advanced solid tumor such as melanoma, head and neck, liver or kidney cancer.

The chain employs TRBV28 and TRBJ1-1, with D tentatively TRBD1 (5 bases). Germline V CDR1 and CDR2: MDHEN, SYDVKM. The V gene lost 10 bases and the J gene lost 3 bases, with 15 bases spanning the gap. The CDR3 length is 13 residues. The CDR3 sequence is CATRGEGYTEAFF. The CDR3 bases are TGTGCCACCCGGGGGGAAGGCTACACTGAAGCTTTCTTT.

This sequence joins TRBV7-6 and TRBJ2-2, with TRBD2 matching over 12 bases. The trim removed 1 base at V and 1 base at J, leaving 1 base unmatched. Germline-derived CDR1 and CDR2 are SGHVS and FNYEAQ. CDR3 size: 17 residues. CDR3 loop: CASSLGGLAGNTGELFF. Here the CDR3 DNA reads TGTGCCAGCAGCTTAGGGGGACTAGCGGGGAACACCGGGGAGCTGTTTTTT.